This TCR beta chain was retrieved from a study of T cells in tumors after PD-1 blockade. Whole-study context: Either cemiplimab 350 mg every 2 weeks or pembrolizumab 200 mg every 3 weeks was given. Some patients also took daily vismodegib 150 mg during anti-PD-1 treatment. Whole-study findings and limits: Some novel exhausted tumor clones appeared in pre-treatment blood, suggesting peripheral recruitment.

Points on this clone: No antigen is known for it.

Sequencing was performed with immunoSEQ multiplex PCR; in TCRdb, only in-frame clones are kept and a portion is missing. Of 15,000 or so clones in the sample, around four fifths were seen once. With V trimmed by 6 bases and J by 7 bases, 8 bases remained unmatched. The V gene's germline CDR1 is SNHLY and CDR2 FYNNEI. The CDR3 length is 15 residues. Genomic DNA template from tumor biopsies or peripheral blood, about 616 ng to 6,500 ng input. The input for sequencing was PBMCs, taken after anti-PD-1 treatment. This receptor was taken from a human donor with basal cell carcinoma. This chain links TRBV2 with TRBJ2-1, with 11 bases fitting TRBD2. CDR3 nucleotide sequence: TGTGCCAGCAGCTCTACTAGCGGGAGACGGAATGAGCAGTTCTTC. It specifies CASSSTSGRRNEQFF. Full variable domain (missing parts from reference TRBV2 and TRBJ2-1): EPEVTQTPSHQVTQMGQEVILRCVPISNHLYFYWYRQILGQKVEFLVSFYNNEISEKSEIFDDQFSVERPDGSNFTLKIRSTKLEDSAMYFCASSSTSGRRNEQFFGPGTRLTVL.